This T cell receptor beta chain was recorded in a study of blood T cell repertoires in COVID-19. Across the whole study: From T cells, B-cell-depleted T cells, or PBMCs came the material, which was cDNA or gDNA.

Here immunoSEQ multiplex PCR was the method, and the copy in TCRdb shows in-frame clones only, minus some. The table lists 250,000 to 350,000 clones, around 90% of them singletons. V gave up 1 base and J gave up 3 bases; unmatched junction bases: 4. Germline values: CDR1 MNHNS, CDR2 SASEGT. The CDR3 runs 16 residues. The sample was peripheral blood. The sequence derives from a woman in her twenties or thirties with COVID-19, enrolled during active disease. This chain joins TRBV6-1 and TRBJ2-3, with 10 bases that match TRBD2. DNA for the CDR3: TGTGCCAGCAGTGAAGGTGCTAGCGGGAGAACAGATACGCAGTATTTT. It codes for CASSEGASGRTDTQYF.